One sample yielded the 28 T cell receptor beta chains listed below, sequenced in a study of cytomegalovirus exposure and HLA in healthy donors. The study ran its PCR with 60 Vbeta and 13 Jbeta primers. TCRdb's copy holds only in-frame clones and misses some; the assay was immunoSEQ multiplex PCR. This table has under 170,000 clones, about 60% appearing once. Sequenced material: PBMCs. These TCRs come from a woman aged 55-69 years in good health and CMV-seropositive.

Comments on this clone: A read error may account for a junction end that differs from germline. Other DNA variants within this sample encode the same CDR3. The chain carries TRBV6-5 and TRBJ2-3, with no clear D. CDR3 length: 16 residues. Germline CDR1 is MNHEY and CDR2 is SVGAGI. The CDR3 loop reads CASSYHLASSTDTQYF. The CDR3 DNA reads TGCGCCAGCAGTTACCATTTAGCTTCGAGCACAGATACGCAGTATTTT.

V gene TRBV19 combines with J gene TRBJ1-2, with a possible D match to TRBD1 (5 bases). Germline V gives CDR1 LNHDA, CDR2 SQIVND (reference sequence). The length of the CDR3 is 13 residues. Trimming stripped 7 bases from V and 1 base from J, with 10 bases between. The CDR3 DNA sequence: TGTGCCAGTAAAGGGGAGGTTAACTATGGCTACACCTTC. Translating gives CASKGEVNYGYTF.

This clone showed up just a few times. Other DNA variants within this sample encode the same CDR3. The chain combines TRBV5-5 with TRBJ2-7; TRBD2 matches at 11 bases. Germline lookup yields CDR1 SGHKS and CDR2 YYEKEE (reference sequence). CDR3 length: 14 residues. J gave up 3 bases and V 1 base, and 0 bases lay outside the gene matches. CDR3 bases: TGTGCCAGCAGCTTGACTAGCGGGAGCTACGAGCAGTACTTC. Translated, it gives CASSLTSGSYEQYF.

The genes are TRBV19 and TRBJ2-1; TRBD2 matches at 15 bases. The CDR3 spans 15 residues. V trimming: 7 bases; J trimming: 13 bases; junction bases outside the gene matches: 11. Germline lookup yields CDR1 LNHDA and CDR2 SQIVND (reference sequence). This CDR3 is CASTNSWTSGREQFF. CDR3 bases: TGTGCCAGTACTAATAGCTGGACTAGCGGGAGGGAACAGTTCTTC.

The gene calls are TRBV7-3 and TRBJ2-3; D call uncertain. Trimming took off 2 bases at V and 0 bases at J, with 9 bases between the two ends. The CDR3 is made up of 15 amino acids. The germline CDR1 and CDR2 sequences are SGHTA and FQGTGA. The CDR3 coding sequence is TGTGCCAGCAGCTTATTTCCACTAAGCACAGATACGCAGTATTTT. Protein sequence: CASSLFPLSTDTQYF.

The V call is TRBV18, the J call TRBJ2-7; a possible D gene is TRBD2 (5 bases). The V and J ends lost 2 bases and 3 bases respectively, with 11 bases between them. This CDR3 has 14 residues. CDR1 KGHSH and CDR2 LQKENI come from the germline V gene. CDR3 in amino acids: CASSPDGGGYEQYF. In nucleotides, the CDR3 is TGTGCCAGCTCACCAGACGGTGGAGGCTACGAGCAGTACTTC.

This clone was picked up a small number of times. The rearrangement links TRBV25-1 to TRBJ1-4; TRBD1 matches 9 bases. Germline V gene data show CDR1 as MGHDK and CDR2 as SYGVNS. The CDR3 is made up of 16 amino acids. The J segment lost 3 bases and the V segment lost 4 bases, leaving 6 bases of the junction unmatched. DNA of the CDR3: TGTGCCAGCAGTGGGGGGACAGGGCCGGCTAATGAAAAACTGTTTTTT. It specifies CASSGGTGPANEKLFF.

The chain joins TRBV6-5 to TRBJ2-7, with TRBD1 as a possible D gene (5 bases). The CDR3 contains 15 residues. The germline V and J ends were trimmed by 0 bases and 1 base, with 10 bases remaining between them. The germline V gene has CDR1 MNHEY and CDR2 SVGAGI. In nucleotides, the CDR3 is TGTGCCAGCAGTTACTCGGGGCGGATATCCTACGAGCAGTACTTC. This translates into CASSYSGRISYEQYF.

There are a few counts of this clone. This sequence joins TRBV7-6 and TRBJ2-3, with TRBD2 matching over 16 bases. The V segment lost 3 bases and the J segment 1 base; nucleotides outside the gene matches: 10. CDR3 size: 20 residues. Per the germline V gene, CDR1 is SGHVS and CDR2 is FNYEAQ. The CDR3 reads CASSLNPGLAGGVGTDTQYF. DNA of the CDR3: TGTGCCAGCAGCTTGAACCCGGGACTAGCGGGAGGGGTGGGCACAGATACGCAGTATTTT.

This chain connects TRBV5-1 to TRBJ2-1, with a weak D call TRBD2 (6 bases). Germline CDR1 reads SGHRS; CDR2 reads YFSETQ. This CDR3 is built from 15 residues. V dropped 0 bases and J dropped 7 bases, with 14 bases sitting between them. The CDR3 nucleotides read TGCGCCAGCAGCTTGGTGGGAGTGGCGGGGAATGAGCAGTTCTTC. Its protein product is CASSLVGVAGNEQFF.

V usage is TRBV2 and J usage is TRBJ2-5; 7 bases are a match to TRBD2. Germline-derived CDR1 and CDR2 are SNHLY and FYNNEI. The CDR3 totals 15 residues. J was trimmed by 2 bases and V by 8 bases; bases with no gene match: 11. DNA of the CDR3: TGTGCCAGCCAGTGGGGCAGCGGGAAACAAGAGACCCAGTACTTC. Translating it yields CASQWGSGKQETQYF.

This chain connects TRBV28 to TRBJ1-2; no firm D call. Germline CDR1 and CDR2: MDHEN and SYDVKM. Trimming pared 8 bases from V and 7 bases from J, leaving 17 bases between. This CDR3 is built from 13 residues. CDR3 coding DNA: TGTGCCAGCCAGCGGGCCCAGACGAGTGGCTACACCTTC. This gives the protein CASQRAQTSGYTF.

The sample holds one count of this clone. V is TRBV27 and J is TRBJ1-6; weak D call: TRBD1 (5 bases). CDR3 length: 17 residues. CDR1 is MNHEY, CDR2 SMNVEV, per germline (reference sequence). Deletions cut 1 base from V and 10 bases from J, with 20 bases between. The DNA of the CDR3 is TGTGCCAGCAGTTTATTCGGCGGGAGCGGGGGAAGATCACCCCTCCACTTT. This codes for CASSLFGGSGGRSPLHF.

The V gene is TRBV6-1, the J gene TRBJ2-3; the D gene is possibly TRBD1 (6 bases). Germline V gene sequence: CDR1 MNHNS, CDR2 SASEGT. The CDR3 has 14 residues. V was cut by 0 bases and J by 4 bases, with 8 bases left in between. CDR3 DNA: TGTGCCAGCAGTGAAGCTTACAGGGCAGATACGCAGTATTTT. Residues: CASSEAYRADTQYF.

The rearrangement links TRBV5-1 to TRBJ1-4; 8 bases line up with TRBD1. The V segment lost 0 bases and the J segment 8 bases; nucleotides outside the gene matches: 3. The length of the CDR3 is 14 residues. Per germline, CDR1 SGHRS and CDR2 YFSETQ. CDR3: CASSLEQGAEKLFF. As DNA, the CDR3 is TGCGCCAGCAGCTTGGAGCAGGGGGCCGAAAAACTGTTTTTT.

The chain employs TRBV28 and TRBJ2-1; D is possibly TRBD2 (6 bases). Germline loops: CDR1 MDHEN, CDR2 SYDVKM. The CDR3 totals 20 residues. V dropped 2 bases and J dropped 9 bases, with 32 bases sitting between them. The CDR3: CASSLNPPSPLAPSRAEQFF. DNA for the CDR3: TGTGCCAGCAGTTTAAACCCTCCTTCCCCTCTAGCGCCCTCGAGGGCTGAGCAGTTCTTC.

This clone was observed a few times. The rearrangement uses TRBV27 and TRBJ2-1; a possible D gene is TRBD2 (6 bases). Germline assignment: CDR1 MNHEY and CDR2 SMNVEV (reference sequence). The length of the CDR3 is 14 residues. V shed 4 bases and J shed 3 bases, with 10 bases lying between them. The CDR3 DNA follows: TGTGCCAGCAGTTCCACGGGAGACTACAATGAGCAGTTCTTC. Protein sequence: CASSSTGDYNEQFF.

This clone was found once. This same CDR3 is encoded by further DNA sequences in the sample. The chain uses TRBV23-1 and TRBJ2-7; 8 bases align to TRBD2. TRBV23-1 is placed among ORFs of uncertain function. This CDR3 region has 18 residues. V dropped 0 bases and J dropped 0; count of bases not matched to a gene: 10. CDR3: CASSQSLLAEVSSYEQYF. DNA for the CDR3: TGCGCCAGCAGTCAATCATTACTAGCGGAGGTAAGCTCCTACGAGCAGTACTTC.

The V and J genes are TRBV7-9 and TRBJ2-3; 10 bases map to TRBD2. From germline, CDR1 is SEHNR and CDR2 FQNEAQ (reference sequence). With V trimmed by 6 bases and J by 2 bases, 8 bases remained unmatched. The CDR3 covers 16 residues. The DNA for the CDR3 is TGTGCCAGCAGTCATAGGGGGACTAGCGTCACAGATACGCAGTATTTT. Its translation: CASSHRGTSVTDTQYF. The entire variable domain, with the rest obtained from reference TRBV7-9 and TRBJ2-3, is as follows: DTGVSQNPRHKITKRGQNVTFRCDPISEHNRLYWYRQTLGQGPEFLTYFQNEAQLEKSRLLSDRFSAERPKGSFSTLEIQRTEQGDSAMYLCASSHRGTSVTDTQYFGPGTRLTVL.

The chain carries TRBV6-5 and TRBJ2-2, with TRBD1 identical over 9 bases. CDR1 is MNHEY, CDR2 SVGAGI, per germline. Germline trimming cut 5 bases from V and 5 bases from J; bases unmatched to any gene: 6. This CDR3 is built from 15 residues. In DNA, the CDR3 is TGTGCCAGCAGTCCAACAGGGGGCGCGACCGGGGAGCTGTTTTTT. Its protein product is CASSPTGGATGELFF.

This rearrangement joins TRBV2 to TRBJ2-1; tentatively, D is TRBD2 (6 bases). CDR1 is SNHLY, CDR2 FYNNEI, per germline. Trimming took off 8 bases at V and 0 bases at J, with 11 bases between the two ends. This CDR3 has 14 residues. The CDR3 loop reads CASPGSGSYNEQFF. CDR3 in DNA: TGTGCCAGCCCCGGGAGCGGCTCCTACAATGAGCAGTTCTTC. The full variable domain, its missing parts supplied by reference TRBV2 and TRBJ2-1, is EPEVTQTPSHQVTQMGQEVILRCVPISNHLYFYWYRQILGQKVEFLVSFYNNEISEKSEIFDDQFSVERPDGSNFTLKIRSTKLEDSAMYFCASPGSGSYNEQFFGPGTRLTVL.

This chain connects TRBV5-1 to TRBJ2-1, with TRBD2 identical over 8 bases. V was clipped by 4 bases and J by 2 bases; unmatched bases: 8. Germline V gene sequence: CDR1 SGHRS, CDR2 YFSETQ. CDR3 length: 16 residues. In DNA form, the CDR3 reads TGCGCCAGCAGCCCGGGGGGCGGGAGGACCTACAATGAGCAGTTCTTC. This encodes CASSPGGGRTYNEQFF.

This rearrangement joins TRBV18 to TRBJ2-2; 13 positions agree with TRBD2. Germline loops: CDR1 KGHSH, CDR2 LQKENI. After removal of 6 bases from V and 2 bases from J, the junction contained 9 bases not matched to a gene. The CDR3 spans 18 residues. CDR3 region: CASSLSTSGRINTGELFF. CDR3 coding DNA: TGTGCCAGCTCCCTTTCGACTAGCGGGAGGATCAACACCGGGGAGCTGTTTTTT.

The gene calls are TRBV18 and TRBJ2-1; weak D call: TRBD2 (7 bases). V shed 6 bases and J shed 8 bases, with 23 bases lying between them. Per the germline V gene, CDR1 is KGHSH and CDR2 is LQKENI. The CDR3 sequence is 16 residues long. The DNA of the CDR3 is TGTGCCAGCTCCCGAAGTGCGCTAGCGGCAGGGGATGAGCAGTTCTTC. Translation: CASSRSALAAGDEQFF.

The chain recombines TRBV9 with TRBJ2-3; 9 bases are a match to TRBD2. With V trimmed by 3 bases and J by 4 bases, 15 bases remained unmatched. Germline CDR1 reads SGDLS; CDR2 reads YYNGEE. The CDR3 covers 18 residues. The CDR3 here is CASSDPSFVTSGADTQYF. CDR3 nucleotides: TGTGCCAGCAGCGACCCCTCCTTTGTGACTAGCGGCGCAGATACGCAGTATTTT.

The rearrangement links TRBV5-1 to TRBJ2-1; perhaps TRBD1 as D (5 bases). With 4 bases removed from V and 10 bases from J, the gap between germline ends came to 15 bases. Germline V gene lookup returns CDR1 SGHRS and CDR2 YFSETQ. The CDR3 runs to 13 residues. The CDR3 reads CASSPDSLVEQFF. In DNA, the CDR3 is TGCGCCAGCAGCCCCGACAGTCTGGTCGAGCAGTTCTTC.

The chain employs TRBV6-6 and TRBJ2-1; 8 bases align to TRBD2. From germline, CDR1 is MNHNY and CDR2 SVGAGI (reference sequence). This CDR3 is built from 13 residues. Unmatched junction bases numbered 6, after V lost 7 bases and J lost 7 bases. Written as DNA, the CDR3 is TGTGCCAGCAACTTAGCGGGATCAAATGAGCAGTTCTTC. Its translation: CASNLAGSNEQFF.

The chain uses TRBV6-4 and TRBJ1-5, with a weak D call TRBD1 (6 bases). Germline CDR1 and CDR2: MRHNA and SNTAGT. Trimming took 4 bases from V and 5 from J, leaving 12 bases between them. This CDR3 has 14 residues. The CDR3 here is CASSAVTGYQPQHF. CDR3 in DNA: TGTGCCAGCAGTGCCGTGACAGGATATCAGCCCCAGCATTTT.